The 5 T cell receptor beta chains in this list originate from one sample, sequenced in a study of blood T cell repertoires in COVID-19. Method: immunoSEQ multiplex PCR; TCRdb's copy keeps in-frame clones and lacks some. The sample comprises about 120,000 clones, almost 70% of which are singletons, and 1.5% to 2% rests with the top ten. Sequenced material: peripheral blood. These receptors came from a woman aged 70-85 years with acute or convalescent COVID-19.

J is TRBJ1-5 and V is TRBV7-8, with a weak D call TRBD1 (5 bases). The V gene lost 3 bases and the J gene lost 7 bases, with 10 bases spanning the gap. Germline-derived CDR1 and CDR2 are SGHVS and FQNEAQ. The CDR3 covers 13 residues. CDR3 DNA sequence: TGTGCCAGCAGCTTCCGGGGGGACCAGCCCCAGCATTTT. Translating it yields CASSFRGDQPQHF.

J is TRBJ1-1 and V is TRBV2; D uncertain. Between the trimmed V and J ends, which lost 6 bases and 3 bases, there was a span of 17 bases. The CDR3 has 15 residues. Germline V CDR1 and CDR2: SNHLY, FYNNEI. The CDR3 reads CASSGRPVEDTEAFF. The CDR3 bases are TGTGCCAGCAGCGGACGTCCGGTGGAGGACACTGAAGCTTTCTTT.

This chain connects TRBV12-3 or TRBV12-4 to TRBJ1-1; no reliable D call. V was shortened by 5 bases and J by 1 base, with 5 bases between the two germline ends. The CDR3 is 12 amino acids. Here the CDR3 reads CASSAGNTEAFF. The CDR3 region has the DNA TGTGCCAGCAGTGCCGGGAACACTGAAGCTTTCTTT.

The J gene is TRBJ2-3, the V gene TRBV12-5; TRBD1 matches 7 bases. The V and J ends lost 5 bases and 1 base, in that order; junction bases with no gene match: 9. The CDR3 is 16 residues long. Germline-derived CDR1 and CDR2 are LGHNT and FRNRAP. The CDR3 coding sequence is TGTGCTAGTGGTACGGGGACAGTTGGGGGCACAGATACGCAGTATTTT. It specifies CASGTGTVGGTDTQYF.

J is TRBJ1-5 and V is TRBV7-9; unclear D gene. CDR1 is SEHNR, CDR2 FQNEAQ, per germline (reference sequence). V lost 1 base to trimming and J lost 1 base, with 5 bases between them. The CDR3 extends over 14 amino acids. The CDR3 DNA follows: TGTGCCAGCAGCTTAGATGAGAGCAATCAGCCCCAGCATTTT. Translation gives CASSLDESNQPQHF.